Given below is one T cell receptor (beta chain) in context. Antigen unknown. Germline V CDR1 and CDR2: SGHTA, FQGNSA. The CDR3 is 15 amino acids. Trimming cost V 5 bases and J 3 bases; bases outside gene matches: 6. This sample is drawn from a study of cytomegalovirus exposure and HLA in healthy donors. Study conclusions and caveats: As a later analysis showed, a missense DCLRE1C variant was linked to trimming of TCR beta V- and J-genes. Accurate predictions that matched the HLA-A and HLA-B alleles of most subjects were reportedly made from TCR beta sequences. A later analysis revealed that TCR association rates differed between HLA loci, peaking at DRB1 and bottoming out at HLA-C.

13 Jbeta primers and 60 Vbeta primers were used for the PCR. Profiled with immunoSEQ multiplex PCR; TCRdb holds only in-frame clones, not every one. This table holds 130,000 to 150,000 clones, 75% to 80% found once. The source of this sequence is a man aged 35-49 years in good health and CMV-seropositive. The sample consisted of PBMCs. The chain is built from TRBV7-2 and TRBJ2-2, with TRBD2 matching over 7 bases. CDR3 DNA sequence: TGTGCCAGCAGCCCTAGGACTAGTTACACCGGGGAGCTGTTTTTT. It is translated as CASSPRTSYTGELFF.